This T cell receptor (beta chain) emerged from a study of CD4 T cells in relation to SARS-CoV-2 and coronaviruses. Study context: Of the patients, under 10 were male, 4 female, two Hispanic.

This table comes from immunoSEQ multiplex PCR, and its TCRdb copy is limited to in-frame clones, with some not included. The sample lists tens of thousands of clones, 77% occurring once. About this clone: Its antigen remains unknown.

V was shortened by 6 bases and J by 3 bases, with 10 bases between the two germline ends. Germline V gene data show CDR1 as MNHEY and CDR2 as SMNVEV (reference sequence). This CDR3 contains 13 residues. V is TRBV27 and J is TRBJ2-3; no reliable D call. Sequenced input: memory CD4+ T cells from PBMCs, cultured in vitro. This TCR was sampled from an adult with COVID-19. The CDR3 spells CASRTLLTDTQYF. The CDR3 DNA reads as TGTGCCAGCAGGACCCTTTTGACAGATACGCAGTATTTT.